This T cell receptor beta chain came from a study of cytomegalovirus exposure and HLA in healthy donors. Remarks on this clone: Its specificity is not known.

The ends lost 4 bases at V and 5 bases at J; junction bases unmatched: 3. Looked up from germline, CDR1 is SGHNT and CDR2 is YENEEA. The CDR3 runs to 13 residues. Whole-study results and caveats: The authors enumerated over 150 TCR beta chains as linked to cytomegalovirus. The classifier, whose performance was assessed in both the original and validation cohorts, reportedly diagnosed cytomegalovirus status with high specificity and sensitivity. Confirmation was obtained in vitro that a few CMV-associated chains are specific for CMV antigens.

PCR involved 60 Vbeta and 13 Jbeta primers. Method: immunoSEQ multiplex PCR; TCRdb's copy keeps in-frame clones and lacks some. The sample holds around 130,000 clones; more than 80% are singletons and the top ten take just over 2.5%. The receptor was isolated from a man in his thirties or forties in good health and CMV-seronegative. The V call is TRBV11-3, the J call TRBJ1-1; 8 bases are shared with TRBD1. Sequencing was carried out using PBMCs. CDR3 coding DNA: TGTGCCAGCAGCTCCGACAGGGGAACTGAAGCTTTCTTT. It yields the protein CASSSDRGTEAFF.